These 7 T cell receptor beta chains share one sample of origin, sequenced in a study of blood T cell repertoires in COVID-19. The table came from immunoSEQ multiplex PCR; TCRdb's copy has only in-frame clones and leaves some out. This table has approximately 200,000 clones, about 86% appearing once. Sequenced input: peripheral blood. The receptors stem from a man in his late teens or twenties with active or convalescent COVID-19.

The rearrangement uses TRBV10-1 and TRBJ1-3; TRBD1 might be the D (6 bases). The CDR3 is made up of 16 amino acids. The germline gives CDR1 WNHNN, CDR2 SYGVQD (reference sequence). V was trimmed by 7 bases and J by 2 bases, leaving 18 bases between them. The CDR3 DNA reads as TGCGCCAGCACCGAAAGGACAGTCGGGCCTGGAAACACCATATATTTT. It encodes CASTERTVGPGNTIYF.

Points on this clone: At the DNA level, this CDR3 is encoded by other sequences in the same sample as well. V is TRBV24-1 and J is TRBJ1-5, with D possibly matching TRBD1 (5 bases). Germline V gene lookup returns CDR1 KGHDR and CDR2 SFDVKD. CDR3 length: 13 residues. The ends were cut back, 3 bases at V and 4 bases at J, with 6 bases in the middle. CDR3 sequence (DNA): TGTGCCACCAGTGATGCAGGGAATCAGCCCCAGCATTTT. This codes for CATSDAGNQPQHF.

This sequence joins TRBV6-2 or TRBV6-3 and TRBJ2-7, with 7 bases aligning to TRBD2. The CDR3 is made up of 19 amino acids. V trimming: 7 bases; J trimming: 0 bases; junction bases outside the gene matches: 21. The germline CDR1 and CDR2 sequences are MNHEY and SVGEGT. CDR3: CASTPWGGSQAVPSYEQYF. The CDR3 nucleotides are TGTGCCAGCACCCCCTGGGGCGGGAGCCAAGCGGTACCCTCCTACGAGCAGTACTTC.

The chain uses TRBV12-5 and TRBJ2-5; 10 nucleotides align to TRBD2. From germline, CDR1 is LGHNT and CDR2 FRNRAP. V dropped 5 bases and J dropped 4; count of bases not matched to a gene: 10. This CDR3 has 16 amino acids. In DNA form, the CDR3 reads TGTGCTAGTGGTCAGTCTAGCGGGAGTTCGGGAGAGACCCAGTACTTC. This translates into CASGQSSGSSGETQYF.

The chain employs TRBV27 and TRBJ1-2; 12 bases match TRBD1. With V trimmed by 7 bases and J by 5 bases, 11 bases remained unmatched. The CDR3 contains 16 residues. CDR1 is MNHEY and CDR2 is SMNVEV in the germline V gene (reference sequence). Written as DNA, the CDR3 is TGTGCCAGCACCCGAGCGGGACAGGGGGCAGGTTATGGCTACACCTTC. Amino acids: CASTRAGQGAGYGYTF.

This chain links TRBV7-2 with TRBJ1-1; 8 positions match TRBD1. CDR1 SGHTA and CDR2 FQGNSA come from the germline V gene. CDR3 size: 15 residues. V gave up 8 bases and J gave up 4 bases; unmatched junction bases: 12. CDR3 loop: CASAHRGQGITEAFF. The DNA for the CDR3 is TGTGCCAGCGCCCACCGTGGACAGGGCATCACTGAAGCTTTCTTT.

The chain employs TRBV6-2 or TRBV6-3 and TRBJ1-4; D is ambiguous. The V and J ends lost 6 bases and 0 bases respectively, with 14 bases between them. This CDR3 is built from 16 residues. In germline, CDR1 is MNHEY, CDR2 SVGEGT. The CDR3 loop reads CASRPQWAATNEKLFF. CDR3 nucleotides: TGTGCCAGCAGACCTCAATGGGCAGCAACTAATGAAAAACTGTTTTTT.